This TCR beta chain emerged from a study of control samples from healthy donors and cancer patients (dated by TCRdb to 2020 to 2022). The CDR3 contains 12 residues, cysteine and phenylalanine counted. The kept DNA is CDR3 alone, 36 bases in frame from the first base. The germline V gene (reference sequence) gives CDR1 as SEHNR and CDR2 as FQNEAQ. V is shortened by 3 bases, J by 4 bases, and the region joining them spans 6 bases. Libraries were prepared through the immunoSEQ multiplex PCR assay. TCRdb re-hosts the immuneACCESS table, in-frame sequences only. Its copies lack some clones; in the studies checked, an unresolved V gene accounts for under half of them, and the cause for the rest is not known. The sample data list more than 60,000 clones, and 90% of these were observed just once. The top ten hold 5.5% to 7% of the sample. This clone was picked up one time. What this receptor recognizes is not known. No clone much larger than this one lies a single base away; base qualities are absent.

Sequencing input: PBMCs. The sequence was obtained from a man in his 60s with colorectal cancer. The chain links TRBV7-9 with TRBJ2-5, with the D gene not clear enough to name. The bases are TGTGCCAGCAGCTTGATTCGAGAGACCCAGTACTTC. It encodes CASSLIRETQYF.